The 31 T cell receptor beta chains below come from one sample, sequenced in a study of blood T cell repertoires in COVID-19. Using immunoSEQ multiplex PCR, the repertoire was profiled, and TCRdb retains in-frame clones only, with some absent. The sample records hundreds of thousands of clones, about 90% being singletons. The sample taken for sequencing was peripheral blood. These receptors originate from a woman between 65 and 79 years old with COVID-19, enrolled during active disease.

CDR3 coding DNA: TGTGCCAGCAGTTTCAGGGAATTCTATGGCTACACCTTC. It translates to CASSFREFYGYTF. The V gene is TRBV27, the J gene TRBJ1-2; maybe TRBD1 (5 bases). V was shortened by 3 bases and J by 4 bases, with 9 bases between the two germline ends. The CDR3 spans 13 residues. In germline, CDR1 is MNHEY, CDR2 SMNVEV (reference sequence).

The chain has TRBV2 and TRBJ2-7; 9 nucleotides agree with TRBD1. Looked up from germline, CDR1 is SNHLY and CDR2 is FYNNEI. CDR3 length: 13 amino acids. Trimming took 6 bases from V and 13 from J; bases not matched to a gene: 13. CDR3 nucleotide sequence: TGTGCCAGCAGCCAAACCTGGACAGGGGCGTCCTACTTC. It is translated as CASSQTWTGASYF. Full variable domain (rest looked up from reference TRBV2 and TRBJ2-7): EPEVTQTPSHQVTQMGQEVILRCVPISNHLYFYWYRQILGQKVEFLVSFYNNEISEKSEIFDDQFSVERPDGSNFTLKIRSTKLEDSAMYFCASSQTWTGASYFGPGTRLTVT.

The V gene is TRBV7-7, the J gene TRBJ2-7; tentative D call: TRBD2 (6 bases). This CDR3 has 17 amino acids. Germline V gene data show CDR1 as SSHAT and CDR2 as FNYEAQ (reference sequence). V lost 4 bases and J 3 bases, leaving 22 bases between the germline ends. The CDR3 spells CASSSRRTGLLNYEQYF. CDR3 sequence (DNA): TGTGCCAGCAGCTCACGCCGCACGGGACTCCTGAACTACGAGCAGTACTTC.

The chain's CDR3 is CASSLTGPNTEAFF. The CDR3 bases are TGTGCCAGCAGCTTGACAGGGCCCAACACTGAAGCTTTCTTT. The genes are TRBV6-5 and TRBJ1-1; 7 positions match TRBD1. This CDR3 has 14 residues. The germline V gene encodes CDR1 MNHEY and CDR2 SVGAGI. Trimming at V came to 6 bases and at J to 2 bases, leaving 6 bases not matched to a gene.

The rearrangement joins TRBV3-1 (or the pseudogene TRBV3-2) to TRBJ2-3; TRBD2 might be the D (7 bases). CDR3 length: 17 residues. With 5 bases removed from V and 5 bases from J, the gap between germline ends came to 23 bases. CDR1 and CDR2 from the germline V gene are LGHDT and YNNKEL (reference sequence). The CDR3 bases are TGTGCCAGCAGCGATAACGGGGGCGGGGGTTCGGGAGATACGCAGTATTTT. It yields the protein CASSDNGGGGSGDTQYF.

The chain couples TRBV3-1 (or the pseudogene TRBV3-2) to TRBJ2-3; 11 bases are a match to TRBD2. The germline gives CDR1 LGHDT, CDR2 YNNKEL (reference sequence). The CDR3 loop spans 15 amino acids. V trimming: 6 bases; J trimming: 3 bases; junction bases outside the gene matches: 5. CDR3 residues: CASRPGLADTDTQYF. CDR3 sequence (DNA): TGTGCCAGCAGACCGGGACTAGCGGATACAGATACGCAGTATTTT.

The V and J genes are TRBV2 and TRBJ1-6, with 8 positions matching TRBD1. The J segment lost 5 bases and the V segment lost 6 bases, leaving 6 bases of the junction unmatched. Germline values: CDR1 SNHLY, CDR2 FYNNEI. The CDR3 sequence is 15 residues long. The CDR3 loop reads CASRTRTGNNSPLHF. In DNA, the CDR3 is TGTGCCAGCAGGACCAGGACAGGGAATAATTCACCCCTCCACTTT. Full variable domain (remainder filled in from reference TRBV2 and TRBJ1-6): EPEVTQTPSHQVTQMGQEVILRCVPISNHLYFYWYRQILGQKVEFLVSFYNNEISEKSEIFDDQFSVERPDGSNFTLKIRSTKLEDSAMYFCASRTRTGNNSPLHFGNGTRLTVT.

This clone has only a few counts. This chain links TRBV19 with TRBJ1-4; maybe TRBD1 (6 bases). The V gene lost 6 bases and the J gene lost 7 bases, with 15 bases spanning the gap. The CDR3 spans 14 residues. Germline CDR1 reads LNHDA; CDR2 reads SQIVND (reference sequence). CDR3 nucleotide sequence: TGTGCCAGTAGCCCCGATGGGGGCGTTGAAAAACTGTTTTTT. Translating it yields CASSPDGGVEKLFF.

The gene calls are TRBV7-2 and TRBJ1-5, with a tentative D call TRBD1 (5 bases). Trimming pared 6 bases from V and 7 bases from J, leaving 19 bases between. Per germline, CDR1 SGHTA and CDR2 FQGNSA. The CDR3 extends over 15 amino acids. The CDR3: CASRVGWSGEQPQHF. CDR3 nucleotide sequence: TGTGCCAGCAGGGTTGGGTGGTCGGGGGAACAGCCCCAGCATTTT.

This clone showed up just a few times. The chain carries TRBV29-1 and TRBJ1-1, with 8 nucleotides matching TRBD1. From germline, CDR1 is SQVTM and CDR2 ANQGSEA. After removal of 1 base from V and 5 bases from J, the junction contained 15 bases not matched to a gene. The CDR3 sequence is 17 residues long. CDR3 residues: CSVEGQGASVRRTEAFF. Written as DNA, the CDR3 is TGCAGCGTTGAAGGGCAGGGGGCTTCGGTGAGAAGGACTGAAGCTTTCTTT.

This clone was detected once. This sequence joins TRBV29-1 and TRBJ2-1; 7 bases map to TRBD1. The CDR3 contains 15 residues. The V and J ends lost 1 base and 7 bases, in that order; junction bases with no gene match: 10. Germline CDR1 reads SQVTM; CDR2 reads ANQGSEA. The CDR3 loop is CSVEGIQGNWNEQFF. As DNA, the CDR3 is TGCAGCGTTGAAGGTATACAGGGGAATTGGAATGAGCAGTTCTTC.

The chain joins TRBV20-1 to TRBJ2-1; 11 positions agree with TRBD2. Germline CDR1 DFQATT, CDR2 SNEGSKA (reference sequence). Trimming at V came to 3 bases and at J to 0 bases, leaving 10 bases not matched to a gene. The CDR3 length is 18 residues. CDR3 DNA sequence: TGCAGTGCTAGTGCGTTAGCGGGGGGGTCTAGCTCCTACAATGAGCAGTTCTTC. Protein sequence: CSASALAGGSSSYNEQFF.

The rearrangement links TRBV6-5 to TRBJ1-3; D possibly corresponds to TRBD1 (5 bases). The V and J ends lost 4 bases and 0 bases respectively, with 10 bases between them. The length of the CDR3 is 15 residues. The germline CDR1 and CDR2 sequences are MNHEY and SVGAGI. The CDR3 region is CASSSDTYSGNTIYF. The CDR3 DNA follows: TGTGCCAGCAGTTCGGACACCTACTCTGGAAACACCATATATTTT.

As to this clone: At the DNA level, this CDR3 is encoded by other sequences in the same sample as well. V usage is TRBV5-1 and J usage is TRBJ1-5; weak D call: TRBD1 (6 bases). This CDR3 contains 15 residues. The V end was cut by 4 bases, the J end by 0 bases, with 11 bases between. The germline CDR1 and CDR2 sequences are SGHRS and YFSETQ. CDR3 in amino acids: CASSPTGNSNQPQHF. CDR3 nucleotide sequence: TGCGCCAGCAGCCCGACAGGTAATAGCAATCAGCCCCAGCATTTT.

V is TRBV19 and J is TRBJ1-6; a possible D gene is TRBD1 (6 bases). This CDR3 contains 15 residues. Trimming stripped 6 bases from V and 7 bases from J, with 16 bases between. Germline loops: CDR1 LNHDA, CDR2 SQIVND (reference sequence). The CDR3 loop is CASSQYRGMNSPLHF. For the CDR3, the DNA is TGTGCCAGTAGCCAATATAGGGGGATGAATTCACCCCTCCACTTT.

This rearrangement joins TRBV11-2 to TRBJ2-7, with a possible D match to TRBD1 (5 bases). CDR1 is SGHAT, CDR2 FQNNGV, per germline. CDR3 length equals 15 residues. V was shortened by 4 bases and J by 3 bases, with 16 bases between the two germline ends. For the CDR3, the DNA is TGTGCCAGCAGCTCAGTTAAAGCAGGGTTCTACGAGCAGTACTTC. Its protein is CASSSVKAGFYEQYF.

This sequence joins TRBV10-1 and TRBJ2-2, with 8 nucleotides matching TRBD2. This CDR3 contains 15 residues. V was clipped by 4 bases and J by 6 bases; unmatched bases: 7. The V gene's germline CDR1 is WNHNN and CDR2 SYGVQD (reference sequence). CDR3 protein: CASSAGGPGPGELFF. The CDR3 nucleotides read TGCGCCAGCAGTGCGGGGGGGCCGGGACCCGGGGAGCTGTTTTTT.

This sequence joins TRBV12-3 or TRBV12-4 and TRBJ2-7; no clear D. V lost 2 bases, J lost 3 bases, and 5 bases lay in between. CDR3 length: 12 residues. CDR3 region: CASSLSVYEQYF. CDR3 coding DNA: TGTGCCAGCAGTTTATCTGTCTACGAGCAGTACTTC.

The chain links TRBV6-5 to TRBJ1-1; D is perhaps TRBD1 (5 bases). Trimming took 2 bases from V and 5 from J, leaving 9 bases between them. Germline CDR1 is MNHEY and CDR2 is SVGAGI. CDR3 length equals 13 residues. This CDR3 reads CASSYGGGTEAFF. CDR3 DNA: TGTGCCAGCAGTTACGGGGGAGGTACTGAAGCTTTCTTT.

Turning to this clone: This CDR3 is also generated by other DNA sequences in the sample. The chain carries TRBV24-1 and TRBJ2-2; D gene uncertain. The CDR3 sequence is 12 residues long. V was trimmed by 4 bases and J by 5 bases, leaving 4 bases between them. CDR1 and CDR2 (germline): KGHDR, SFDVKD. DNA of the CDR3: TGTGCCACCAGTGACCGGACCGGGGAGCTGTTTTTT. This gives the protein CATSDRTGELFF.

This chain joins TRBV28 and TRBJ2-3, with 9 bases fitting TRBD1. This CDR3 contains 15 residues. Trimming cost V 6 bases and J 11 bases; bases outside gene matches: 15. CDR1 and CDR2 from the germline V gene are MDHEN and SYDVKM. CDR3: CASRSRDRALEGQYF. CDR3 bases: TGTGCCAGCAGATCCCGGGACAGGGCCCTTGAAGGGCAGTATTTT.

This clone was detected only once. The chain employs TRBV24-1 and TRBJ1-2; TRBD1 matches 11 bases. V trimming: 4 bases; J trimming: 0 bases; junction bases outside the gene matches: 15. CDR1 KGHDR and CDR2 SFDVKD come from the germline V gene. The CDR3 runs 20 residues. The CDR3: CATSDNTGQGARGTNYGYTF. DNA of the CDR3: TGTGCCACCAGTGACAACACTGGACAGGGGGCGAGGGGCACTAACTATGGCTACACCTTC.

In its sample, this clone was seen a few times. This chain connects TRBV28 to TRBJ2-7, with 8 bases that match TRBD1. Germline CDR1 MDHEN, CDR2 SYDVKM. The CDR3 is made up of 14 amino acids. The junction had 5 bases not matched to a gene; V was cut back by 3 bases and J by 4 bases. CDR3 sequence reads: CASSFTGGLYEQYF. CDR3 sequence (DNA): TGTGCCAGCAGTTTCACAGGGGGGTTATACGAGCAGTACTTC.

The chain employs TRBV6-2 or TRBV6-3 and TRBJ2-7; 8 positions match TRBD2. Trimming cost V 4 bases and J 3 bases; bases outside gene matches: 5. CDR1 MNHEY and CDR2 SVGEGT come from the germline V gene. This CDR3 contains 14 residues. The CDR3 coding sequence is TGTGCCAGCAGTTCAACGGGGGGGAGCTACGAGCAGTACTTC. Protein product: CASSSTGGSYEQYF.

The rearrangement uses TRBV7-3 and TRBJ1-6; possible D gene TRBD1, 5 bases. The germline V and J ends were trimmed by 4 bases and 3 bases, with 7 bases remaining between them. CDR1 and CDR2 (germline): SGHTA, FQGTGA. The CDR3 runs to 14 residues. The CDR3 loop reads CASSWGVYNSPLHF. The CDR3 DNA follows: TGTGCCAGCAGCTGGGGGGTCTATAATTCACCCCTCCACTTT.

The gene calls are TRBV10-1 and TRBJ1-3, with D hard to call. The V gene lost 5 bases and the J gene lost 7 bases, with 9 bases spanning the gap. The germline CDR1 and CDR2 sequences are WNHNN and SYGVQD (reference sequence). This CDR3 spans 12 amino acids. The CDR3 loop is CASSSTSNTIYF. The DNA for the CDR3 is TGCGCCAGCAGTTCTACTTCCAACACCATATATTTT.

This clone was counted a few times. The sample contains more than one DNA sequence encoding this CDR3. The chain combines TRBV10-2 with TRBJ1-2; TRBD1 might be the D (5 bases). Trimming removed 0 bases at V and 8 bases at J, with 13 bases between. This CDR3 has 14 residues. Germline loops: CDR1 WSHSY, CDR2 SAAADI. The chain's CDR3 is CASSESRQGLGYTF. The CDR3 DNA reads TGCGCCAGCAGTGAGTCGCGGCAGGGCTTAGGCTACACCTTC.

This rearrangement joins TRBV19 to TRBJ1-1; tentative D call: TRBD1 (5 bases). V was trimmed by 3 bases and J by 2 bases, leaving 13 bases between them. This CDR3 is 15 amino acids long. The germline CDR1 and CDR2 sequences are LNHDA and SQIVND (reference sequence). The CDR3 protein is CASSIPPGLNTEAFF. As DNA, the CDR3 is TGTGCCAGTAGTATCCCCCCAGGGCTCAACACTGAAGCTTTCTTT.

This clone was detected only once. This chain joins TRBV7-9 and TRBJ2-5, with D perhaps TRBD1 (8 bases). CDR1 and CDR2 from the germline V gene are SEHNR and FQNEAQ (reference sequence). The CDR3 runs 14 residues. V lost 3 bases, J lost 5 bases, and 13 bases lay in between. The CDR3 bases are TGTGCCAGCAGCTTTGGACAGGGAGGGGAGACCCAGTACTTC. As protein: CASSFGQGGETQYF.

This clone was recorded a few times. The chain has TRBV5-6 and TRBJ1-2; 11 bases match TRBD1. V shed 3 bases, J shed 1 base, and the junction held 5 bases outside the gene matches. This CDR3 contains 16 residues. Germline V gives CDR1 SGHDT, CDR2 YYEEEE. The DNA for the CDR3 is TGTGCCAGCAGCTCTGGACAGGGGGCGTTTAACTATGGCTACACCTTC. Residues: CASSSGQGAFNYGYTF.

The rearrangement uses TRBV6-6 and TRBJ1-6; D is unclear. The V gene lost 0 bases and the J gene lost 7 bases, with 7 bases spanning the gap. Germline V gene sequence: CDR1 MNHNY, CDR2 SVGAGI (reference sequence). CDR3 size: 14 residues. CDR3 amino acids: CASSYSAGNSPLHF. Here the CDR3 DNA reads TGTGCCAGCAGTTACTCGGCGGGAAATTCACCCCTCCACTTT.